These 18 T cell receptor beta chains share one sample of origin, sequenced in a study of CD8+CD57+ T cells in acquired aplastic anemia. Patients who underwent sequencing had shown CD8+CD57+ cell expansion by flow cytometry. CDR3 and TCR beta VDJ profiling relied on a genomic DNA template. TCRdb recomputed calls from the reads with MiXCR, one row per CDR3 protein. The data contain some 140,000 distinct CDR3 sequences, less than 60% of them singletons. Sample: sorted CD4+, CD8+, or CD8+CD57+ T cells (not recorded which) from PBMCs. These receptors originate from a human donor with aplastic anemia.

This clonotype was seen repeatedly, ten times or more. The gene calls are TRBV3-1 and TRBJ1-2; 7 bases agree with TRBD1. This CDR3 region has 12 residues. The germline V gene has CDR1 LGHDT and CDR2 YNNKEL (reference sequence). V shed 2 bases, J shed 7 bases, and the junction held 1 base outside the gene matches. This CDR3 is CASSQYRGGYTF. CDR3 coding DNA: TGTGCCAGCAGCCAATACAGGGGTGGCTACACCTTC.

Only a few counts were recorded for this clonotype. The gene calls are TRBV6-5 and TRBJ2-7; D is ambiguous. The V end lost 4 bases, the J end lost 1 base, and 11 bases lay between the germline ends. Germline loops: CDR1 MNHEY, CDR2 SVGAGI. The CDR3 totals 14 residues. CDR3 DNA: TGTGCCAGCAGTTTGGGCGACGTATCCTACGAGCAGTACTTC. Its protein is CASSLGDVSYEQYF.

This clonotype was detected many times. The V call is TRBV5-6, the J call TRBJ1-5; possibly TRBD1 for D (5 bases). Germline CDR1 and CDR2: SGHDT and YYEEEE. The CDR3 loop spans 16 amino acids. The V end was cut by 1 base, the J end by 0 bases, with 11 bases between. As DNA, the CDR3 is TGTGCCAGCAGCTTGTTCAGGGACTATAGCAATCAGCCCCAGCATTTT. It translates to CASSLFRDYSNQPQHF.

The sample holds a few counts of this clonotype. This chain joins TRBV3-1 and TRBJ2-3; the D is unclear. In germline, CDR1 is LGHDT, CDR2 YNNKEL (reference sequence). The CDR3 has 18 residues. V lost 2 bases to trimming and J lost 2 bases, with 20 bases between them. The CDR3 sequence is CASSQLGPPARITDTQYF. CDR3 coding DNA: TGTGCCAGCAGCCAATTGGGCCCGCCTGCCAGGATCACAGATACGCAGTATTTT.

CDR3 in amino acids: CATSSHTLGQGAGNTIYF. CDR3 DNA: TGTGCCACCAGCAGCCATACTCTAGGACAGGGCGCTGGAAACACCATATATTTT. The chain has TRBV15 and TRBJ1-3; 8 positions agree with TRBD1. Losses at the gene ends were 3 bases for V and 2 bases for J; bases not matched to a gene: 12. CDR1 and CDR2 (germline): LNHNV, YYDKDF (reference sequence). This CDR3 region has 18 residues.

The table lists this clonotype with a few counts. The chain is built from TRBV7-9 and TRBJ2-7; D could derive from TRBD1 or TRBD2 (5 bases each). V was shortened by 3 bases and J by 7 bases, with 10 bases between the two germline ends. The CDR3 is made up of 12 amino acids. Germline V gene lookup returns CDR1 SEHNR and CDR2 FQNEAQ (reference sequence). For the CDR3, the DNA is TGTGCCAGCAGCTTGGGGACGGCGGAGCAGTACTTC. Amino acid sequence: CASSLGTAEQYF. The whole variable domain, remainder taken from reference TRBV7-9 and TRBJ2-7, is DTGVSQNPRHKITKRGQNVTFRCDPISEHNRLYWYRQTLGQGPEFLTYFQNEAQLEKSRLLSDRFSAERPKGSFSTLEIQRTEQGDSAMYLCASSLGTAEQYFGPGTRLTVT.

V and J are TRBV29-1 and TRBJ2-1, with D possibly matching TRBD1 (6 bases). The V gene lost 7 bases and the J gene lost 0 bases, with 13 bases spanning the gap. The CDR3 length is 14 residues. Germline V lookup: CDR1 SQVTM, CDR2 ANQGSEA. CDR3 sequence reads: CSAVQGSSYNEQFF. DNA for the CDR3: TGCAGCGCAGTTCAGGGGAGCTCCTACAATGAGCAGTTCTTC.

This clonotype appeared many times. J is TRBJ1-1 and V is TRBV12-3 or TRBV12-4; D unclear. Trimming cost V 2 bases and J 3 bases, with 13 bases left between them. This CDR3 region has 15 residues. The CDR3 DNA follows: TGTGCCAGCAGTTTACGCGAGGACGGTTACACTGAAGCTTTCTTT. Its translation is CASSLREDGYTEAFF.

This clonotype was recorded many times. The genes are TRBV4-3 and TRBJ1-5, with a weak D call TRBD1 (5 bases). Trimming pared 0 bases from V and 0 bases from J, leaving 12 bases between. The CDR3 loop spans 17 amino acids. From germline, CDR1 is LGHNA and CDR2 YSLEER. The DNA for the CDR3 is TGCGCCAGCAGCCAAGATAGACAGTTTTCTAGCAATCAGCCCCAGCATTTT. Amino acids: CASSQDRQFSSNQPQHF.

J is TRBJ1-2 and V is TRBV6-1; no clear D gene. The CDR3 runs 15 residues. Trimming removed 3 bases at V and 2 bases at J, with 13 bases between. Germline values: CDR1 MNHNS, CDR2 SASEGT. In nucleotides, the CDR3 is TGTGCCAGCAGTGACGGCGGGGTGGGGAACTATGGCTACACCTTC. Residues: CASSDGGVGNYGYTF.

The chain joins TRBV15 to TRBJ2-7, with TRBD1 matching over 9 bases. The CDR3 spans 14 residues. Losses at the gene ends were 0 bases for V and 4 bases for J; bases not matched to a gene: 1. The V gene's germline CDR1 is LNHNV and CDR2 YYDKDF (reference sequence). CDR3 sequence (DNA): TGTGCCACCAGCAGAGAAGGGACAGGGTACGAGCAGTACTTC. It yields the protein CATSREGTGYEQYF.

The chain joins TRBV24-1 to TRBJ2-3, with 8 positions matching TRBD2. With V trimmed by 2 bases and J by 1 base, 4 bases remained unmatched. Germline V lookup: CDR1 KGHDR, CDR2 SFDVKD. The CDR3 length is 16 residues. CDR3: CATSDSGLGGTDTQYF. The CDR3 DNA is TGTGCCACCAGTGATTCGGGACTAGGGGGCACAGATACGCAGTATTTT.

A word on this clonotype: This may arise from a read error, as a much more abundant clone is one base away. The chain combines TRBV7-9 with TRBJ2-6, with D possibly matching TRBD1 (6 bases). Germline V lookup: CDR1 SEHNR, CDR2 FQNEAQ (reference sequence). Between the trimmed V and J ends, which lost 6 bases and 3 bases, there was a span of 12 bases. The CDR3 loop spans 15 amino acids. In nucleotides, the CDR3 is TGTGCCAGCAGTTACACAGGGTATGGGGCCAACGTCCTGACTTTC. This sequence encodes CASSYTGYGANVLTF.

This clonotype was recorded at least ten times. The gene calls are TRBV5-5 and TRBJ1-1; D unresolved. V gave up 3 bases and J gave up 1 base, with 10 bases separating them. Germline CDR1 is SGHKS and CDR2 is YYEKEE (reference sequence). The CDR3 runs to 14 residues. The CDR3 protein is CASSWKVQNTEAFF. CDR3 coding DNA: TGTGCCAGCAGCTGGAAGGTGCAGAACACTGAAGCTTTCTTT. The full variable domain, rest sourced from reference TRBV5-5 and TRBJ1-1, is DAGVTQSPTHLIKTRGQQVTLRCSPISGHKSVSWYQQVLGQGPQFIFQYYEKEERGRGNFPDRFSARQFPNYSSELNVNALLLGDSALYLCASSWKVQNTEAFFGQGTRLTVV.

This clonotype was seen repeatedly, ten times or more. Being one base from a much bigger clone, this may be a read error. Here the CDR3 reads CVTSDLRDGNEQYF. Here the CDR3 DNA reads TGTGTCACCAGTGACCTCAGGGATGGCAACGAGCAGTACTTC. This chain links TRBV24-1 with TRBJ2-7; possibly TRBD1 for D (5 bases). The CDR3 has 14 residues. Germline V gene data show CDR1 as KGHDR and CDR2 as SFDVKD.

The rearrangement uses TRBV29-1 and TRBJ2-3; D is perhaps TRBD1 (6 bases). The CDR3 runs to 15 residues. Looked up from germline, CDR1 is SQVTM and CDR2 is ANQGSEA. Trimming removed 4 bases at V and 0 bases at J, with 14 bases between. Here the CDR3 DNA reads TGCAGCGTTGTCCGACAGGACAGAAGCACAGATACGCAGTATTTT. It codes for CSVVRQDRSTDTQYF.

This clonotype was seen many times. V and J are TRBV27 and TRBJ2-7; TRBD2 matches at 8 bases. With 6 bases clipped from V and 0 bases from J, the junction kept 7 bases outside the gene matches. Germline CDR1 and CDR2: MNHEY and SMNVEV (reference sequence). The CDR3 spans 15 residues. The CDR3 is CASRVRGDRSYEQYF. The CDR3 nucleotides read TGTGCCAGCAGAGTGCGGGGGGATCGCTCCTACGAGCAGTACTTC.

The genes are TRBV11-1 and TRBJ2-5; D possibly corresponds to TRBD1 (5 bases). Germline CDR1 SGHAT, CDR2 FQDESV (reference sequence). The CDR3 totals 16 residues. V shed 5 bases and J shed 2 bases, with 18 bases lying between them. The DNA for the CDR3 is TGTGCCAGCAGCAAAGGATCAGGGAAGGGGCAAGAGACCCAGTACTTC. It translates to CASSKGSGKGQETQYF.